These T cell receptor beta chains were read from a single sample in a study of T cell clonotyping in hematopoietic cell transplantation. Repertoires were generated with immunoSEQ multiplex PCR, while TCRdb's copy carries only in-frame clones and drops some. The table includes around 6,300 clones, 86% detected once. This sample comprised peripheral blood mononuclear cells, obtained 180 days after allogeneic stem cell transplant. The source of these receptors is a female patient aged 45-60 years who had an allogeneic stem cell transplant from an unrelated donor, so the T cells may come from the graft donor. Some clones in this sample may be carry-over from other donors' samples. Each CDR3 is given with its conserved first and last residue. The D gene is left open where the match is weak. Clone size is shown for a subset of rows, as once, few, many or a class of expanded clone.

CDR3 DNA: TGTGCCAGCAGTGAATGGGTCACTGAAGCTTTCTTT; CDR3 protein: CASSEWVTEAFF; J gene: TRBJ1-1; D gene: -; clone size: -; V gene: TRBV6-1
CDR3 DNA: TGTGCCAGCAGTTCGGACAGGGGTTGGGGCCAAGAGACCCAGTACTTC; CDR3 protein: CASSSDRGWGQETQYF; J gene: TRBJ2-5; D gene: TRBD1; clone size: -; V gene: TRBV27
CDR3 DNA: TGTGCCAGCAGCTTTACTGGGGGGGATCAGCCCCAGCATTTT; CDR3 protein: CASSFTGGDQPQHF; J gene: TRBJ1-5; D gene: -; clone size: -; V gene: TRBV7-2
CDR3 DNA: TGTGCCAGCAGTTTAAATGACAGGGCCTATATGTTCTTC; CDR3 protein: CASSLNDRAYMFF; J gene: TRBJ2-1; D gene: TRBD1; clone size: -; V gene: TRBV27
CDR3 DNA: TGTGCCAGCAGCTTGGCGGTTTTAATAGCTAACTATGGCTACACCTTC; CDR3 protein: CASSLAVLIANYGYTF; J gene: TRBJ1-2; D gene: -; clone size: -; V gene: TRBV5-6
CDR3 DNA: TGCGCCAGCAGCTTAAAAACTCCGGGACAGGTTCCCAACACTGAAGCTTTCTTT; CDR3 protein: CASSLKTPGQVPNTEAFF; J gene: TRBJ1-1; D gene: TRBD1; clone size: -; V gene: TRBV5-1
CDR3 DNA: TGTGCCACCGGCCGCGACGGTTCCTCTGGAAACACCATATATTTT; CDR3 protein: CATGRDGSSGNTIYF; J gene: TRBJ1-3; D gene: -; clone size: -; V gene: TRBV15
CDR3 DNA: TGCGCCAGCAGTCAATGTGGGGGAACTAATGAAAAACTGTTTTTT; CDR3 protein: CASSQCGGTNEKLFF; J gene: TRBJ1-4; D gene: -; clone size: -; V gene: TRBV23-1
CDR3 DNA: TGTGCCAGCAGTGCCCAGGGTGAGAATTCACCCCTCCACTTT; CDR3 protein: CASSAQGENSPLHF; J gene: TRBJ1-6; D gene: -; clone size: once; V gene: TRBV25-1
CDR3 DNA: TGTGCCGGGTCGCCAGGTCCCAATCAGCCCCAGCATTTT; CDR3 protein: CAGSPGPNQPQHF; J gene: TRBJ1-5; D gene: -; clone size: -; V gene: TRBV7-2
CDR3 DNA: TGTGCCAGCAGTCGAAGTATGGGACAGGGCACCGGGGAGCTGTTTTTT; CDR3 protein: CASSRSMGQGTGELFF; J gene: TRBJ2-2; D gene: TRBD1; clone size: -; V gene: TRBV28
CDR3 DNA: TGTGCCAGCAGCCCCACCGGACGGATCTCTGGGGCCAACGTCCTGACTTTC; CDR3 protein: CASSPTGRISGANVLTF; J gene: TRBJ2-6; D gene: -; clone size: few; V gene: TRBV5-4
CDR3 DNA: TGTGCCAGCAGTTACTCGAGTAGGCAGGGTAATCAGCCCCAGCATTTT; CDR3 protein: CASSYSSRQGNQPQHF; J gene: TRBJ1-5; D gene: -; clone size: -; V gene: TRBV6-5
CDR3 DNA: TGTGCCAGCAGTTACGCCGGGACAGGGAGAAAAGCTTTCTTT; CDR3 protein: CASSYAGTGRKAFF; J gene: TRBJ1-1; D gene: TRBD1; clone size: -; V gene: TRBV6-6